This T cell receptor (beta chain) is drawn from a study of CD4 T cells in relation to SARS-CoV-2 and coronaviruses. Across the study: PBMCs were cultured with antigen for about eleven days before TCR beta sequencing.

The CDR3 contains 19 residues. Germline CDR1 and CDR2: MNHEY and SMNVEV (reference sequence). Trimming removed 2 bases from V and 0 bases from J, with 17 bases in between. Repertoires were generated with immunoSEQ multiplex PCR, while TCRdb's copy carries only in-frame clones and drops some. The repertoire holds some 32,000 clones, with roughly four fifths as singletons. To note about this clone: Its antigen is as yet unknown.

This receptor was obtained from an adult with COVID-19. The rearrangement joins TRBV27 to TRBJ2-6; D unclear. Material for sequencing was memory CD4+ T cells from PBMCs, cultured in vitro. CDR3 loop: CASSLKGWGRYSGANVLTF. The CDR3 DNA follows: TGTGCCAGCAGTTTAAAGGGTTGGGGTCGTTACTCTGGGGCCAACGTCCTGACTTTC.